The T cell receptor (beta chain) under discussion was sequenced for a study of Graves' ophthalmopathy and Graves' hyperthyroidism. Study-level information: The study drew peripheral blood at initial diagnosis, before any treatment.

The PBMC fraction was derived from 10 ml of fresh peripheral blood. This clonotype was seen a few times. A much larger clone sits a single nucleotide away, making a read error possible. The V segment lost 7 bases and the J segment 3 bases; nucleotides outside the gene matches: 3. Germline V gene lookup returns CDR1 KGHDR and CDR2 SFDVKD. The CDR3 runs 14 residues. The sequenced template was RNA, covering the TCR beta CDR3 region. First-round RT-PCR used HTBI primers; second-round multiplex PCR followed. MiXCR, run by TCRdb on the multiplex PCR reads, gives a single entry per CDR3 protein. The data contain roughly 480,000 distinct CDR3 sequences, 14% of them singletons.

Source material: blood. The sequence was obtained from a woman in her 30s with Graves' ophthalmopathy. This sequence joins TRBV24-1 and TRBJ2-2; 8 bases agree with TRBD1. In DNA form, the CDR3 reads TGTGCCACCAGCGGACAGGGCTACACCGGGGAGCTGTTTTTT. Translated, it gives CATSGQGYTGELFF.